This T cell receptor (beta chain) originates from a study of T-cell memory formation after mild COVID-19. As for the study in general: There were largely donor-specific TCR clusters. Notes on the study in general: There were some responding clones in pre-infection memory, which suggested that cross-reactive memory had joined.

This clonotype was recorded a few times. Its antigen is unknown. 5'RACE primed from the constant segment yielded TCR alpha and TCR beta cDNA libraries bearing sample barcodes and UMIs. TCRdb passed the 5' RACE reads through MiXCR, listing each CDR3 protein once. The repertoire holds about 350,000 distinct CDR3 sequences, with 28% as singletons. The junction had 15 bases not matched to a gene; V was cut back by 4 bases and J by 3 bases. Germline-derived CDR1 and CDR2 are SQVTM and ANQGSEA. This CDR3 region has 17 residues. This rearrangement joins TRBV29-1 to TRBJ2-1; the match to TRBD2 covers 7 bases. Source material: PBMCs or a T cell subset sorted from them (not recorded which). The sequence derives from an adult woman who had mild COVID-19 (a few samples of this study predate the infection). Cell type and time point are not known. The CDR3 DNA sequence: TGCAGCGTTGCGTGGGTTGGCGGGCTAGCGGACTACAATGAGCAGTTCTTC. Residues: CSVAWVGGLADYNEQFF.